A single sample is the source of the 5 T cell receptor beta chains below, sequenced in a study of T cells after yellow fever vaccination. Using its own MiXCR run on the 5' RACE reads, TCRdb lists one record per CDR3 protein. The sample yields around 310,000 distinct CDR3 sequences, about 4% seen once. Specimen: PBMCs, collected 5 days after the yellow fever booster vaccination. These receptors were obtained from a man between 18 and 35 years old who received the YFV17D yellow fever vaccine.

The chain couples TRBV5-1 to TRBJ2-1, with D tentatively TRBD2 (6 bases). The CDR3 consists of 13 residues. Between the trimmed V and J ends, which lost 7 bases and 8 bases, there was a span of 16 bases. Germline lookup yields CDR1 SGHRS and CDR2 YFSETQ. The CDR3 reads CASAARGADEQFF. The DNA of the CDR3 is TGCGCCAGCGCGGCGCGGGGTGCGGATGAGCAGTTCTTC.

This clonotype was counted only a few times. This chain uses TRBV27 with TRBJ1-2; 10 bases are shared with TRBD1. Germline CDR1 reads MNHEY; CDR2 reads SMNVEV (reference sequence). With V trimmed by 6 bases and J by 8 bases, 12 bases remained unmatched. This CDR3 has 15 residues. The CDR3 here is CASSLRDRGPGGYTF. The CDR3 nucleotides are TGTGCCAGCAGCCTCCGGGACAGGGGCCCGGGGGGCTACACCTTC.

This clonotype was counted only a few times. Its ends do not fully match the called genes, so a read error is possible. V usage is TRBV6-2 or TRBV6-3 and J usage is TRBJ2-5; no clear D gene. CDR1 is MNHEY and CDR2 is SVGEGT in the germline V gene. This CDR3 contains 14 residues. The CDR3 DNA reads as TGTGCCAGCAGTTACCGATCGAACCGAGAGGCCCAGTACTTC. Translating it yields CASSYRSNREAQYF.

The rearrangement uses TRBV7-2 and TRBJ1-1, with D possibly being TRBD1 (6 bases). The CDR3 runs 14 residues. Germline V gene lookup returns CDR1 SGHTA and CDR2 FQGNSA. The ends were cut back, 1 base at V and 8 bases at J, with 14 bases in the middle. The CDR3 region has the DNA TGTGCCAGCAGCTTAGAACGGGGGGCTGCGGAAGCTTTCTTT. Translation: CASSLERGAAEAFF.

This clonotype was observed many times. The CDR3 DNA reads as TGTGCCAGCAGCTTATCTAGCCCCTACAATGAGCAGTTCTTC. Residues: CASSLSSPYNEQFF. V and J are TRBV7-2 and TRBJ2-1; tentative D call: TRBD2 (5 bases). Trimming removed 2 bases at V and 2 bases at J, with 7 bases between. Germline values: CDR1 SGHTA, CDR2 FQGNSA. This CDR3 comprises 14 residues.